Reported below is one T cell receptor beta chain. Only a few counts were recorded for this clone. This clone's antigen is unknown. No much larger clonotype is one base removed from it; base qualities were not supplied. This record comes from a study of cytomegalovirus exposure and HLA in healthy donors (dated by TCRdb to the late 2010s). Background on the whole study: A later analysis indicated that the 130 or so validation repertoires were generated on the platform also employed for the roughly 730 repertoires of the first cohort. In addition to the first cohort of 500 to 850 subjects, a separate validation cohort of 120 different subjects was used. To predict cytomegalovirus infection status, the study brought together high-throughput TCR immunosequencing, statistical association of individual TCRs with disease status, and machine learning. The study aimed to test whether signatures of past pathogen exposure could be identified by cataloging public T cell receptors.

What the research found in general, with its limitations: The authors suggested that the approach could potentially be extended to other disease states and immunological phenotypes. The classifier was reported to diagnose cytomegalovirus status with high specificity and sensitivity in both the original cohort and the validation cohort. In vitro tests confirmed that a few of the cytomegalovirus-associated TCR beta chains recognize cytomegalovirus antigens. Most TCR sequences were seen in very few donors, while some public TCRs were found in many individuals. The validation cohort had no HLA typing available for a later analysis, so co-occurrence within that cohort was assessed over all 120 or so repertoires. A total of 164 TCR beta chains were listed by the study as associated with cytomegalovirus. Of the cluster scores, roughly 95% were above 0 in a later analysis, which found that TCRs clustered in the first cohort also tended to co-occur in the approximately 110 validation repertoires.

The library came from the immunoSEQ multiplex PCR assay. The study's processing was this. A statistical classification framework was developed to diagnose cytomegalovirus status using the catalog of TCR beta chain sequences. TCRdb carries this immuneACCESS record with in-frame sequences only. Its versions omit some clonotypes, under half of them owing to an unresolved V gene in the studies checked, with the rest unexplained. Clonal size and the V and J genes are those of that table, whereas D and trimming came from the DNA. The sample table lists some 90,000 clones, 87% of them with a count of one. The top ten constitute roughly 3.9% of the sample. According to the germline V gene, CDR1 reads SGHVS and CDR2 reads FNYEAQ. Trimming removed 6 bases from V and 1 base from J, leaving 17 bases between the germline ends. From its cysteine to its phenylalanine, the CDR3 spans 16 amino acids. Of the read, only the CDR3 DNA is kept; its 48 bases are in frame from base 1.

The donors were included in the validation cohort of roughly 120 subjects, a group kept apart from the approximately 700-subject first cohort. This receptor was obtained from a woman younger than 45 in good health and CMV-seronegative. The V gene is TRBV7-6 and the J gene is TRBJ2-3, with a weak D call of TRBD2 (6 bases match). Sample: PBMCs. CDR3 loop: CASSKNAGTRTDTQYF. The sequenced DNA is TGTGCCAGCAGTAAAAACGCGGGGACCCGCACAGATACGCAGTATTTT.